One and the same sample provided the 23 T cell receptor beta chains below, sequenced in a study of CD8 T cells in ankylosing spondylitis. MiXCR, applied by TCRdb to the 5' RACE reads, yields one record per CDR3 protein. The sample lists hundreds of thousands of distinct CDR3 sequences; around 20% were seen once. The material sequenced was blood, either unsorted or a sorted T cell fraction (not recorded which). The source of these receptors is a male donor with ankylosing spondylitis or in good health (not recorded which).

The table lists this clonotype with a few counts. This chain links TRBV5-1 with TRBJ2-1; tentative D call: TRBD2 (5 bases). The V gene's germline CDR1 is SGHRS and CDR2 YFSETQ. Between the trimmed V and J ends, which lost 4 bases and 4 bases, there was a span of 9 bases. The CDR3 sequence is 13 residues long. CDR3: CASSHGLYNEQFF. DNA of the CDR3: TGCGCCAGCAGCCATGGACTGTACAATGAGCAGTTCTTC.

This clonotype was recorded many times. The rearrangement links TRBV9 to TRBJ2-2; the D gene is possibly TRBD2 (6 bases). The CDR3 loop spans 13 amino acids. The germline CDR1 and CDR2 sequences are SGDLS and YYNGEE. V dropped 0 bases and J dropped 6 bases, with 6 bases sitting between them. CDR3 in amino acids: CASSVGGAGELFF. In DNA form, the CDR3 reads TGTGCCAGCAGCGTAGGGGGGGCCGGGGAGCTGTTTTTT.

This clonotype appeared a few times. The chain uses TRBV28 and TRBJ1-1; tentatively, D is TRBD1 (6 bases). CDR1 is MDHEN and CDR2 is SYDVKM in the germline V gene. CDR3 length: 15 residues. Between the trimmed V and J ends, which lost 8 bases and 1 base, there was a span of 17 bases. CDR3 amino acids: CASVWQGIPNTEAFF. The CDR3 DNA sequence: TGTGCCAGCGTTTGGCAGGGGATACCGAACACTGAAGCTTTCTTT.

The V and J genes are TRBV10-3 and TRBJ2-6; the D is unclear. This CDR3 is 15 amino acids long. V lost 3 bases, J lost 2 bases, and 8 bases lay in between. The germline gives CDR1 ENHRY, CDR2 SYGVKD. The CDR3 DNA sequence: TGTGCCATCAGTGACCGGTGGGCTGGGGCCAACGTCCTGACTTTC. Translating it yields CAISDRWAGANVLTF.

This clonotype showed up just a few times. The CDR3 loop is CASSVDGGVSYNEQFF. The CDR3 region has the DNA TGTGCCAGCAGCGTAGACGGCGGGGTCTCCTACAATGAGCAGTTCTTC. The chain has TRBV9 and TRBJ2-1; a weak D match, TRBD2 (6 bases). Trimming left V 0 bases short and J 0 bases short, with 10 bases between. The germline V gene encodes CDR1 SGDLS and CDR2 YYNGEE. The CDR3 loop spans 16 amino acids.

This clonotype has a handful of counts. The chain carries TRBV12-3 or TRBV12-4 and TRBJ2-1; 10 bases line up with TRBD2. J gave up 4 bases and V 8 bases, and 5 bases lay outside the gene matches. The CDR3 runs to 14 residues. The CDR3 here is CASGSGGAYNEQFF. For the CDR3, the DNA is TGTGCCAGCGGGAGCGGGGGGGCGTACAATGAGCAGTTCTTC.

The chain carries TRBV12-3 or TRBV12-4 and TRBJ2-7; D remains ambiguous. The germline V and J ends were trimmed by 3 bases and 2 bases, with 8 bases remaining between them. The CDR3 spans 13 residues. Here the CDR3 DNA reads TGTGCCAGCAGTTTCCTTACCCCCTACGAGCAGTACTTC. The encoded protein is CASSFLTPYEQYF.

For this clonotype: It is unclear where the CDR3 begins or ends on the DNA, so no DNA is shown, and the CDR3 is as TCRdb lists it. The rearrangement joins TRBV7-9 to TRBJ2-7; the table's D call of TRBD1 was not tested on the DNA. Germline CDR1 and CDR2: SEHNR and FQNEAQ (reference sequence). A total of 13 residues make up the CDR3, ends included. CDR3 in amino acids: CASSSWGQGAPYF.

This chain uses TRBV30 with TRBJ2-1; TRBD1 matches at 8 bases. This CDR3 spans 15 amino acids. CDR1 and CDR2 (germline): GTSNPN, SVGIG (reference sequence). J lost 4 bases, V lost 3 bases, and 8 bases had no gene match. CDR3 bases: TGTGCCTGGAGGGGAAGACAGGGGACGTACAATGAGCAGTTCTTC. This sequence encodes CAWRGRQGTYNEQFF.

This sequence joins TRBV7-9 and TRBJ2-7; D call uncertain. The germline V gene encodes CDR1 SEHNR and CDR2 FQNEAQ (reference sequence). The CDR3 sequence is 13 residues long. V was cut by 2 bases and J by 0 bases, with 5 bases left in between. In DNA, the CDR3 is TGTGCCAGCAGCTTACCCACCTCCTACGAGCAGTACTTC. As protein: CASSLPTSYEQYF. Filled out from reference TRBV7-9 and TRBJ2-7, the complete variable domain reads DTGVSQNPRHKITKRGQNVTFRCDPISEHNRLYWYRQTLGQGPEFLTYFQNEAQLEKSRLLSDRFSAERPKGSFSTLEIQRTEQGDSAMYLCASSLPTSYEQYFGPGTRLTVT.

This clonotype showed up many times. The chain joins TRBV29-1 to TRBJ1-2; D uncertain. V was pared by 1 base and J by 6 bases, with 12 bases between. The CDR3 consists of 13 residues. The germline V gene encodes CDR1 SQVTM and CDR2 ANQGSEA. The CDR3 spells CSVEGRGGDGYTF. The CDR3 DNA reads TGCAGCGTTGAAGGTCGTGGCGGGGATGGCTACACCTTC.

This clonotype was counted a single time. The chain is built from TRBV28 and TRBJ2-7; TRBD2 matches at 13 bases. Germline V lookup: CDR1 MDHEN, CDR2 SYDVKM. Germline trimming cut 7 bases from V and 4 bases from J; bases unmatched to any gene: 4. The CDR3 loop spans 14 amino acids. CDR3 in DNA: TGTGCCAGCATCAGACTAGCGGGGGGTTACGAGCAGTACTTC. Protein sequence: CASIRLAGGYEQYF.

The chain links TRBV4-1 to TRBJ2-1; maybe TRBD2 (5 bases). From germline, CDR1 is MGHRA and CDR2 YSYEKL. The CDR3 has 14 residues. V was clipped by 0 bases and J by 6 bases, with 9 bases between them. The CDR3 bases are TGCGCCAGCAGCCAAGAAGGGCGGGTCAATGAGCAGTTCTTC. Translating it yields CASSQEGRVNEQFF.

This clonotype was seen only a few times. The J gene is TRBJ2-1, the V gene TRBV20-1, with D perhaps given as TRBD1 or TRBD2 (5 bases each). CDR1 DFQATT and CDR2 SNEGSKA come from the germline V gene (reference sequence). V shed 3 bases and J shed 7 bases, with 19 bases lying between them. This CDR3 comprises 15 residues. Written as DNA, the CDR3 is TGCAGTGCTAGGTGGCCCGGGACCGGGGAGAATGAGCAGTTCTTC. Amino acid sequence: CSARWPGTGENEQFF.

The rearrangement uses TRBV5-4 and TRBJ2-1; TRBD1 or TRBD2 may be the D gene (6 bases each). With 3 bases removed from V and 10 bases from J, the gap between germline ends came to 29 bases. The CDR3 runs 18 residues. Germline CDR1 reads SGHNT; CDR2 reads YYREEE (reference sequence). The CDR3 loop is CASSSPGARDIYGGEQFF. In DNA form, the CDR3 reads TGTGCCAGCAGCTCCCCGGGGGCGCGGGACATATATGGGGGGGAGCAGTTCTTC.

The gene calls are TRBV9 and TRBJ2-7; unclear D gene. V lost 4 bases and J lost 3, with 14 bases in between. Looked up from germline, CDR1 is SGDLS and CDR2 is YYNGEE. The CDR3 contains 14 residues. DNA for the CDR3: TGTGCCAGCAGCCCACGCGGATACGTCTACGAGCAGTACTTC. Its protein product is CASSPRGYVYEQYF.

This clonotype was found once. One junction end disagrees with the germline gene, perhaps due to a read error. V usage is TRBV29-1 and J usage is TRBJ2-1; no clear D gene. The CDR3 covers 11 residues. Germline CDR1 SQVTM, CDR2 ANQGSEA. CDR3 amino acids: CSVEDGPEKPF. Written as DNA, the CDR3 is TGCAGCGTTGAAGATGGACCAGAGAAACCATTC.

V usage is TRBV28 and J usage is TRBJ2-2; 11 bases map to TRBD1. There are 17 residues in the CDR3. Germline V lookup: CDR1 MDHEN, CDR2 SYDVKM. With V trimmed by 5 bases and J by 4 bases, 9 bases remained unmatched. CDR3 residues: CASSPLGQGVSTGELFF. As DNA, the CDR3 is TGTGCCAGCAGTCCGTTGGGACAGGGGGTTAGCACCGGGGAGCTGTTTTTT.

V and J are TRBV7-9 and TRBJ2-2; D not certain. Germline V CDR1 and CDR2: SEHNR, FQNEAQ (reference sequence). V was shortened by 1 base and J by 2 bases, with 5 bases between the two germline ends. The length of the CDR3 is 14 residues. The CDR3 loop is CASSLVRNTGELFF. The CDR3 nucleotides are TGTGCCAGCAGCTTAGTGAGAAACACCGGGGAGCTGTTTTTT.

This clonotype was observed a handful of times. V and J are TRBV11-2 and TRBJ2-1; TRBD2 might be the D (5 bases). Trimming pared 5 bases from V and 4 bases from J, leaving 21 bases between. From germline, CDR1 is SGHAT and CDR2 FQNNGV. The CDR3 totals 17 residues. This CDR3 reads CASSREGWAPPYNEQFF. CDR3 DNA sequence: TGTGCCAGCAGCCGCGAGGGTTGGGCGCCCCCTTACAATGAGCAGTTCTTC.

This clonotype came up a few times. The J gene is TRBJ2-1, the V gene TRBV30; D tentatively fits TRBD1 or TRBD2 (5 bases each). Deletions cut 3 bases from V and 0 bases from J, with 9 bases between. The CDR3 loop spans 14 amino acids. Per the germline V gene, CDR1 is GTSNPN and CDR2 is SVGIG (reference sequence). In nucleotides, the CDR3 is TGTGCCTGGAGGGGGGTGAGCTCCTACAATGAGCAGTTCTTC. Its protein product is CAWRGVSSYNEQFF.

The V call is TRBV7-9, the J call TRBJ2-1, with D perhaps TRBD1 or TRBD2 (6 bases each). The germline gives CDR1 SEHNR, CDR2 FQNEAQ (reference sequence). Deletions cut 5 bases from V and 8 bases from J, with 19 bases between. CDR3 length: 15 residues. The CDR3 spells CASSRGQLEGDEQFF. The DNA of the CDR3 is TGTGCCAGCAGCCGTGGACAGCTGGAGGGTGATGAGCAGTTCTTC.

The CDR3 nucleotides read TGTGGCACCCGGCGGCAGGGGGTTTACGAGCAGTACTTC. This translates into CGTRRQGVYEQYF. The chain links TRBV2 to TRBJ2-7; TRBD1 aligns across 7 bases. The CDR3 runs to 13 residues. Germline V gives CDR1 SNHLY, CDR2 FYNNEI.